This entry concerns a single TCR beta chain. Per the germline V gene, CDR1 is SGHNT and CDR2 is YENEEA. With 1 base removed from V and 7 bases from J, the gap between germline ends came to 25 bases. The CDR3 extends over 19 amino acids. Sequencing used cDNA as its template, made by extracting RNA and reverse transcribing it. Libraries were prepared by immunoSEQ multiplex PCR; TCRdb keeps only in-frame clonotypes and omits some of them. The data show about 200,000 clones, about 50% seen once. The sample belongs to a study of CD8+ T cells in alopecia areata. Study summary: Scoring of treated patients' severity used the percentage of affected scalp area.

The treatment is: oral pan-JAK inhibitor, 5-10 mg twice daily. The chain joins TRBV11-3 to TRBJ2-2; weak D call: TRBD2 (5 bases). Sequenced here: CD4+ T cells sorted from blood, sampled at week 4, from a patient treated with tofacitinib. This TCR came from a human donor with alopecia areata. The CDR3 protein is CASSLGSLEGDFLVGELFF. The DNA of the CDR3 is TGTGCCAGCAGCTTAGGTTCTCTCGAGGGTGATTTTCTCGTCGGGGAGCTGTTTTTT. Together with reference TRBV11-3 and TRBJ2-2, the CDR3 gives the full variable domain: EAGVVQSPRYKIIEKKQPVAFWCNPISGHNTLYWYLQNLGQGPELLIRYENEEAVDDSQLPKDRFSAERLKGVDSTLKIQPAELGDSAVYLCASSLGSLEGDFLVGELFFGEGSRLTVL.